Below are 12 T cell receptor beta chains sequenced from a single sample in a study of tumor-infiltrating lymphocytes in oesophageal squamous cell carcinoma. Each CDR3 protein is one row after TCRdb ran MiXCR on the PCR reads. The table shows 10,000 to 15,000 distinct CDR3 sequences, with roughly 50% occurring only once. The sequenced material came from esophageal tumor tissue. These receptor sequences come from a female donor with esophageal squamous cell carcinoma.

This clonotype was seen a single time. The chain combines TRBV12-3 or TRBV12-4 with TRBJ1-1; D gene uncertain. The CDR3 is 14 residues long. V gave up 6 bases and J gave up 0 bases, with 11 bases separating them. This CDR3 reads CASSFGRMNTEAFF. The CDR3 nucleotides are TGTGCCAGCAGCTTCGGCAGGATGAACACTGAAGCTTTCTTT.

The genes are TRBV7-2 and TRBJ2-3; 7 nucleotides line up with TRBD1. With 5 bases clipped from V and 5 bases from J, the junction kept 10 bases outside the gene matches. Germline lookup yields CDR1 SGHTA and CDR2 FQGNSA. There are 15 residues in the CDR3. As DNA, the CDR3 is TGTGCCAGCAGCAAAAACAGGGGCCGTGGAGATACGCAGTATTTT. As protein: CASSKNRGRGDTQYF.

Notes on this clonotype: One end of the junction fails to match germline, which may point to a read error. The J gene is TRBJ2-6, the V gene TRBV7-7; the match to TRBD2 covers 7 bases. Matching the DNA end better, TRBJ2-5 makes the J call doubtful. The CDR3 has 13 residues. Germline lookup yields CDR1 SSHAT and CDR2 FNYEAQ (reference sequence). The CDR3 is CASMVPGGETQYF. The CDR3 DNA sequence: TGTGCTAGCATGGTCCCCGGGGGGGAGACCCAGTACTTC.

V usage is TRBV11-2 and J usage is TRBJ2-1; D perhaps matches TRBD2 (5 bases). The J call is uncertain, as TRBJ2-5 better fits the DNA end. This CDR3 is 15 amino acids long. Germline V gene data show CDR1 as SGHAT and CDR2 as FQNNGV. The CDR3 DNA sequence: TGTGCCAGCAGCTTAGATCCCGGCAGGACTGAGACCCAGTACTTC. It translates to CASSLDPGRTETQYF.

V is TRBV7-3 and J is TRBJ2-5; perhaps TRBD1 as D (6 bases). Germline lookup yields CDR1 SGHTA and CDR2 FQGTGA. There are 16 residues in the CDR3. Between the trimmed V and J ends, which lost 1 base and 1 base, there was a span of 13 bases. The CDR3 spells CASSLNAQGSQETQYF. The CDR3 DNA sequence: TGTGCCAGCAGCTTAAATGCCCAGGGGAGCCAAGAGACCCAGTACTTC.

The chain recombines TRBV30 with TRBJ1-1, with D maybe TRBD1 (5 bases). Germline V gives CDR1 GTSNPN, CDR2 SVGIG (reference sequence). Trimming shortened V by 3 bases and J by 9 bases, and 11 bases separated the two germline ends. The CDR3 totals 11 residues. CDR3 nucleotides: TGTGCCTGGAGGCACGGGGCGCAAGCTTTCTTT. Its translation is CAWRHGAQAFF.

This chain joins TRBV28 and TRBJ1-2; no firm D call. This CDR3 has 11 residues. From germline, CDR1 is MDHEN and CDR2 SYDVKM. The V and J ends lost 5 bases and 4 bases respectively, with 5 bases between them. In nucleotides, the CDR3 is TGTGCCAGCAGTGGACCCTATGGCTACACCTTC. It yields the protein CASSGPYGYTF.

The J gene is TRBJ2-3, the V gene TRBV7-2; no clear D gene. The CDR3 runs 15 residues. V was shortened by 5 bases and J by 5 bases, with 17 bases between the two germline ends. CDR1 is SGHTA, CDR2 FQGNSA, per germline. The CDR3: CASSLYRLAGDTQYF. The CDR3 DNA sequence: TGTGCCAGCAGCCTCTACCGACTCGCCGGAGATACGCAGTATTTT.

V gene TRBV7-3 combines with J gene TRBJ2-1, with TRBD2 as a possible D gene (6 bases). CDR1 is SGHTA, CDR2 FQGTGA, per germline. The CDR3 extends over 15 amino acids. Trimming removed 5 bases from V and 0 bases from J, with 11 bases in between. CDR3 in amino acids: CASSRDFSSYNEQFF. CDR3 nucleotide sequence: TGTGCCAGCAGCCGGGACTTCAGCTCCTACAATGAGCAGTTCTTC.

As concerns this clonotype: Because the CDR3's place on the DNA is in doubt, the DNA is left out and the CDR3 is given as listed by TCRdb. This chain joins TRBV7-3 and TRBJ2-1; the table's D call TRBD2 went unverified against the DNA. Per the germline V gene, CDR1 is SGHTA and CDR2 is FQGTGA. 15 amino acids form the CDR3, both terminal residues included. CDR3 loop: CVSSSVAGGAYEQYF.

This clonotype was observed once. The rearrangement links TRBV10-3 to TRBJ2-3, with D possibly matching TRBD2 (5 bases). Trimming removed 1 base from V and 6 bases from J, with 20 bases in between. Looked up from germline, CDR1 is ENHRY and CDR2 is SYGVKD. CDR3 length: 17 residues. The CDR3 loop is CAISEWQPLRRGDTQYF. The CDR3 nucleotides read TGTGCCATCAGTGAGTGGCAACCCCTTAGGCGCGGGGATACGCAGTATTTT.

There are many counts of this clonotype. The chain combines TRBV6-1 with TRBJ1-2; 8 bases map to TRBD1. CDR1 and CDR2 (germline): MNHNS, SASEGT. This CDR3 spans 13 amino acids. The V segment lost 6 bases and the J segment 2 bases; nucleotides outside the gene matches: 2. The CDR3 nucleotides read TGTGCCAGCAGGTGGACAGGGAACTATGGCTACACCTTC. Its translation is CASRWTGNYGYTF.